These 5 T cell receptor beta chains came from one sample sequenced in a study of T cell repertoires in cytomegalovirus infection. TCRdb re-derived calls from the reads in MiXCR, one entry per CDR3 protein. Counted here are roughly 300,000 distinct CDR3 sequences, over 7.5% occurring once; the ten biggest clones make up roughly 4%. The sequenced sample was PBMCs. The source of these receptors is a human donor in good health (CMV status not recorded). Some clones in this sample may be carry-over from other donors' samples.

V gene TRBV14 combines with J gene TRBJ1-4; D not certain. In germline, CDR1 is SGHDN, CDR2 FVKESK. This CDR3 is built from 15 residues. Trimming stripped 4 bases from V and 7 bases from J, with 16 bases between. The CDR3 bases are TGTGCCAGCAGCCCACGGACTACTAGAAGTGAAAAACTGTTTTTT. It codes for CASSPRTTRSEKLFF.

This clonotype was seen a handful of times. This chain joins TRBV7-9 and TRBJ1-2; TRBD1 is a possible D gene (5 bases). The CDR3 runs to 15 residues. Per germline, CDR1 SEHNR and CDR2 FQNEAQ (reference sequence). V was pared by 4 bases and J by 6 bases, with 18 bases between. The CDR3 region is CASSSTGEGTDGYTF. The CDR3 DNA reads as TGTGCCAGCAGCTCGACGGGGGAGGGTACGGATGGCTACACCTTC.

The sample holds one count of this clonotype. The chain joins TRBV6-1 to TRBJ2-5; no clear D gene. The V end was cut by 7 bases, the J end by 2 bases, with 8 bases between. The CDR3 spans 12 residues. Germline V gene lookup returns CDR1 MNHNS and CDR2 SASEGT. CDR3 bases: TGTGCCAGCACTACGGTTCAAGAGACCCAGTACTTC. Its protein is CASTTVQETQYF.

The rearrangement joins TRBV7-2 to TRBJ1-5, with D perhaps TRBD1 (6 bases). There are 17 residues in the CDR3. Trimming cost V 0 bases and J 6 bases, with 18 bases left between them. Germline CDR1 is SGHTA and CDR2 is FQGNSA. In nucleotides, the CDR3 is TGTGCCAGCAGCTTAGCCGTGGGAAGGGGGGGACCTCAGCCCCAGCATTTT. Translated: CASSLAVGRGGPQPQHF.

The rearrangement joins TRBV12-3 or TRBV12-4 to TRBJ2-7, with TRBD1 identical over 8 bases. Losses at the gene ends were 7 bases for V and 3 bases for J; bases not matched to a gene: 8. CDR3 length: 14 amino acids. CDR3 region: CASMFQGANYEQYF. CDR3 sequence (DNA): TGTGCCAGCATGTTTCAGGGGGCAAACTACGAGCAGTACTTC.